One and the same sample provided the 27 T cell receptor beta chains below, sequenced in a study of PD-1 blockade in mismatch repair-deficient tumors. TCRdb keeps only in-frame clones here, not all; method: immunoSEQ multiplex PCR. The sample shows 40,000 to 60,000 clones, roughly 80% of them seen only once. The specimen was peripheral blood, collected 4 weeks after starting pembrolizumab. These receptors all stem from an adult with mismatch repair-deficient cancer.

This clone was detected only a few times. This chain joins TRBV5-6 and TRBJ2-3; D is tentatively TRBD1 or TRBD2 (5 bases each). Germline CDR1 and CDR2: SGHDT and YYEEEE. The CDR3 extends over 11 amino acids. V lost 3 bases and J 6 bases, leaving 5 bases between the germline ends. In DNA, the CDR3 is TGTGCCAGCAGCTGGGACGATACGCAGTATTTT. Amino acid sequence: CASSWDDTQYF.

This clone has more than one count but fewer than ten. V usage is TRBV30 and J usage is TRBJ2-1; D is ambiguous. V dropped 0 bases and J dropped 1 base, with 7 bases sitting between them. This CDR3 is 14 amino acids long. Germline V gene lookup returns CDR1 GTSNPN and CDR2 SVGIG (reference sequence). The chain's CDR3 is CAWSVLLSYNEQFF. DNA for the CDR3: TGTGCCTGGAGTGTACTCCTATCCTACAATGAGCAGTTCTTC.

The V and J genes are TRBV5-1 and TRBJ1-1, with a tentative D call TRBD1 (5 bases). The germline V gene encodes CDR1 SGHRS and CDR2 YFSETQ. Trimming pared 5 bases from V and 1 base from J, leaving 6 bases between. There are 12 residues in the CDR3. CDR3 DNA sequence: TGCGCCAGCAGGGGGGGGAACACTGAAGCTTTCTTT. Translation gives CASRGGNTEAFF.

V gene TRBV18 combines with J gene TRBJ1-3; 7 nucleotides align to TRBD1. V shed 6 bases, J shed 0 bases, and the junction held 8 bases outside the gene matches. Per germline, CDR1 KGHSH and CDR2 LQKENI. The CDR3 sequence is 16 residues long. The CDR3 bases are TGTGCCAGCTCGTCGACAGGGCTTTACTCTGGAAACACCATATATTTT. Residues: CASSSTGLYSGNTIYF. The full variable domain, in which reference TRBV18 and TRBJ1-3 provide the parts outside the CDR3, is NAGVMQNPRHLVRRRGQEARLRCSPMKGHSHVYWYRQLPEEGLKFMVYLQKENIIDESGMPKERFSAEFPKEGPSILRIQQVVRGDSAAYFCASSSTGLYSGNTIYFGEGSWLTVV.

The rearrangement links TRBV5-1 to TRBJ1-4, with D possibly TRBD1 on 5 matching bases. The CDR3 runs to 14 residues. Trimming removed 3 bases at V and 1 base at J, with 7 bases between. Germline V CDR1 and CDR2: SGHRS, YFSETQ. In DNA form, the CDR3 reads TGCGCCAGCAGCTCGACAGTAACTAATGAAAAACTGTTTTTT. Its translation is CASSSTVTNEKLFF.

The chain's CDR3 is CATSRGGDEKLFF. CDR3 nucleotide sequence: TGTGCCACCAGCAGAGGCGGCGATGAAAAACTGTTTTTT. The V and J genes are TRBV15 and TRBJ1-4; D is undetermined. Deletions cut 1 base from V and 6 bases from J, with 6 bases between. Germline values: CDR1 LNHNV, CDR2 YYDKDF (reference sequence). There are 13 residues in the CDR3.

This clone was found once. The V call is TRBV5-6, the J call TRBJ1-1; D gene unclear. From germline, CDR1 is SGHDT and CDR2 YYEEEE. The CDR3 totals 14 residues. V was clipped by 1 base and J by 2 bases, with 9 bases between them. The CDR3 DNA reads TGTGCCAGCAGCTTGCGGGGTTTCAACACTGAAGCTTTCTTT. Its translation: CASSLRGFNTEAFF.

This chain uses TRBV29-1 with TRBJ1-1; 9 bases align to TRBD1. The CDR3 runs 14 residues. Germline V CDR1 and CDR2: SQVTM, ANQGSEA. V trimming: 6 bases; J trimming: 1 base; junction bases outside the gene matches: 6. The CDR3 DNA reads TGCAGCGTCGAAAAGACAGGGGGGAACACTGAAGCTTTCTTT. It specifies CSVEKTGGNTEAFF.

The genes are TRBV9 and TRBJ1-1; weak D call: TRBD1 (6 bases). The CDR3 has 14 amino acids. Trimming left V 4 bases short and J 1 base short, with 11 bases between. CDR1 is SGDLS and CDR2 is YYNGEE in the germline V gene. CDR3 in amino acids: CASSPGTRNTEAFF. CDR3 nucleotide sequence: TGTGCCAGCAGCCCCGGGACACGGAACACTGAAGCTTTCTTT.

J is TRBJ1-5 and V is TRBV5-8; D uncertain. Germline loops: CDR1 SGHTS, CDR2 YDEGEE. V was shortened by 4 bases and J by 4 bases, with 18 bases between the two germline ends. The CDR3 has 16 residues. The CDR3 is CASSLLGQRVNQPQHF. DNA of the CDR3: TGTGCCAGCAGCCTTTTAGGTCAGAGAGTTAATCAGCCCCAGCATTTT.

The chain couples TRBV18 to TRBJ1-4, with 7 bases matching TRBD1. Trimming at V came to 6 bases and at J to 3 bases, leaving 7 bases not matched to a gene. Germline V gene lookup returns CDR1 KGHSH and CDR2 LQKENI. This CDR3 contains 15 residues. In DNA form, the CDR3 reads TGTGCCAGCTCGGCGCGACAGGGCCCTAATGAAAAACTGTTTTTT. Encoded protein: CASSARQGPNEKLFF. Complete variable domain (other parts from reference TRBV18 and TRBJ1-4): NAGVMQNPRHLVRRRGQEARLRCSPMKGHSHVYWYRQLPEEGLKFMVYLQKENIIDESGMPKERFSAEFPKEGPSILRIQQVVRGDSAAYFCASSARQGPNEKLFFGSGTQLSVL.

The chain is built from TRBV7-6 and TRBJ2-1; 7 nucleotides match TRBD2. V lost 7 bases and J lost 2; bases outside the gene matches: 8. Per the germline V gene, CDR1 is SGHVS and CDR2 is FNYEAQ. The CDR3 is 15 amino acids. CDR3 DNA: TGTGCCAGCACCCCATGGGCGGGAGCCTACAATGAGCAGTTCTTC. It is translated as CASTPWAGAYNEQFF.

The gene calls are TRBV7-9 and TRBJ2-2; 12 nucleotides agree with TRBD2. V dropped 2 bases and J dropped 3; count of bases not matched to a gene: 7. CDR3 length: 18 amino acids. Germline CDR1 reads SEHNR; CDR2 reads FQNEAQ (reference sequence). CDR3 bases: TGTGCCAGCAGCTTAAGGCTAGCGGGAGGGCGGCACACCGGGGAGCTGTTTTTT. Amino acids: CASSLRLAGGRHTGELFF.

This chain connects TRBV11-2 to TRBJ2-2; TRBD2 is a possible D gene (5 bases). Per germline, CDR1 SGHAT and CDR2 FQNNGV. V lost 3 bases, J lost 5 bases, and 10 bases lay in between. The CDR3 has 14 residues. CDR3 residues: CASSFRTGTGELFF. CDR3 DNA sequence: TGTGCCAGCAGCTTCCGGACGGGAACCGGGGAGCTGTTTTTT. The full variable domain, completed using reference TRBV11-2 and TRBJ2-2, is EAGVAQSPRYKIIEKRQSVAFWCNPISGHATLYWYQQILGQGPKLLIQFQNNGVVDDSQLPKDRFSAERLKGVDSTLKIQPAKLEDSAVYLCASSFRTGTGELFFGEGSRLTVL.

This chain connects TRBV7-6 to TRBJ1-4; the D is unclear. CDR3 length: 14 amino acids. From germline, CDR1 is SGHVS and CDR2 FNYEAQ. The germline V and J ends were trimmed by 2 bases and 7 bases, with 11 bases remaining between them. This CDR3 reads CASSLSGKTEKLFF. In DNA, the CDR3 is TGTGCCAGCAGCTTATCTGGGAAGACTGAAAAACTGTTTTTT.

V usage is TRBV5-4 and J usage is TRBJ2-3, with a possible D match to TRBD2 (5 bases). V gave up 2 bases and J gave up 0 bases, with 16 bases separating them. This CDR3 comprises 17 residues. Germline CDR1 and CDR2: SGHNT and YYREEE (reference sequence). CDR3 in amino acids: CASSLFPPGRSTDTQYF. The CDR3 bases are TGTGCCAGCAGCTTATTTCCCCCGGGAAGGAGCACAGATACGCAGTATTTT.

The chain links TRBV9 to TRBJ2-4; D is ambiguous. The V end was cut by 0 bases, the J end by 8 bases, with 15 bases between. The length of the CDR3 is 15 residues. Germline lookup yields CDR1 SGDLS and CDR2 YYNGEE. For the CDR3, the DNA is TGTGCCAGCAGCGTAGACCCCCTTCCGTCGGACATTCAGTACTTC. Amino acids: CASSVDPLPSDIQYF.

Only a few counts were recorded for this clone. CDR3 in amino acids: CSVGDTNYGYTF. The CDR3 DNA sequence: TGCAGCGTTGGGGACACTAACTATGGCTACACCTTC. The chain has TRBV29-1 and TRBJ1-2, with D possibly TRBD1 on 6 matching bases. Germline assignment: CDR1 SQVTM and CDR2 ANQGSEA. This CDR3 has 12 amino acids. V was clipped by 4 bases and J by 0 bases, with 6 bases between them. Filled out from reference TRBV29-1 and TRBJ1-2, the complete variable domain reads SAVISQKPSRDICQRGTSLTIQCQVDSQVTMMFWYRQQPGQSLTLIATANQGSEATYESGFVIDKFPISRPNLTFSTLTVSNMSPEDSSIYLCSVGDTNYGYTFGSGTRLTVV.

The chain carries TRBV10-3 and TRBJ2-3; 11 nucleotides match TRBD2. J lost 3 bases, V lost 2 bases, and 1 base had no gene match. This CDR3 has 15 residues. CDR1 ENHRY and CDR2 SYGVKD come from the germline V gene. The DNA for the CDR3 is TGTGCCATCAGTGAGCTAGCGGGAGGTACAGATACGCAGTATTTT. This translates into CAISELAGGTDTQYF.

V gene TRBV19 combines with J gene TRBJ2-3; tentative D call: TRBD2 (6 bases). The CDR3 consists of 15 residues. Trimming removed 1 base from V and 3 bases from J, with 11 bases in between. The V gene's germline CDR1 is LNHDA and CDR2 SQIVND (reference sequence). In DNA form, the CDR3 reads TGTGCCAGTAGTATAGGCGGGACTGGGACAGATACGCAGTATTTT. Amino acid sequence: CASSIGGTGTDTQYF.

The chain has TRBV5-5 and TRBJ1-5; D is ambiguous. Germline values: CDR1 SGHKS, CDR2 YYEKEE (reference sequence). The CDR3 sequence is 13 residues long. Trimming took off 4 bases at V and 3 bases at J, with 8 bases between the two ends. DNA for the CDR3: TGTGCCAGCAGCCCCCTCAACAATCAGCCCCAGCATTTT. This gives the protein CASSPLNNQPQHF.

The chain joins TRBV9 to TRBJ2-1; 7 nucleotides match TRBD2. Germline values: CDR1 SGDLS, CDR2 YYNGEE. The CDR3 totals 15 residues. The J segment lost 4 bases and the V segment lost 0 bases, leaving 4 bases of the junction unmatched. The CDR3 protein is CASSVDVGGYNEQFF. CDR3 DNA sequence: TGTGCCAGCAGCGTAGATGTCGGGGGGTACAATGAGCAGTTCTTC.

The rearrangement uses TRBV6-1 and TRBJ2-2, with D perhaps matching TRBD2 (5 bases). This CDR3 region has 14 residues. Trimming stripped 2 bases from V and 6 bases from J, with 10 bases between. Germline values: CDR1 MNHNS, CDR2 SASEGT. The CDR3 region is CASSERLSPGELFF. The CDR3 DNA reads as TGTGCCAGCAGTGAAAGACTATCTCCCGGGGAGCTGTTTTTT.

Here the CDR3 DNA reads TGTGCCAGTAGTAAGTCTAGCGGGAGAGAGACCCAGTACTTC. Encoded protein: CASSKSSGRETQYF. This sequence joins TRBV19 and TRBJ2-5; 10 nucleotides align to TRBD2. The CDR3 has 14 residues. The V gene's germline CDR1 is LNHDA and CDR2 SQIVND (reference sequence). The trim removed 4 bases at V and 4 bases at J, leaving 3 bases unmatched. Filled out from reference TRBV19 and TRBJ2-5, the complete variable domain reads DGGITQSPKYLFRKEGQNVTLSCEQNLNHDAMYWYRQDPGQGLRLIYYSQIVNDFQKGDIAEGYSVSREKKESFPLTVTSAQKNPTAFYLCASSKSSGRETQYFGPGTRLLVL.

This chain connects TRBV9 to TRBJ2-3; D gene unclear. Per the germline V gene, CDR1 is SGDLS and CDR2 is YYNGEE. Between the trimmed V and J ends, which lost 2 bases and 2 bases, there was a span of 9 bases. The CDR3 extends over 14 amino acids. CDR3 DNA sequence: TGTGCCAGCAGCGTGGAAGCTTCCACAGATACGCAGTATTTT. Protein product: CASSVEASTDTQYF. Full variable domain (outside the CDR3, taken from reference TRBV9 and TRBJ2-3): DSGVTQTPKHLITATGQRVTLRCSPRSGDLSVYWYQQSLDQGLQFLIQYYNGEERAKGNILERFSAQQFPDLHSELNLSSLELGDSALYFCASSVEASTDTQYFGPGTRLTVL.

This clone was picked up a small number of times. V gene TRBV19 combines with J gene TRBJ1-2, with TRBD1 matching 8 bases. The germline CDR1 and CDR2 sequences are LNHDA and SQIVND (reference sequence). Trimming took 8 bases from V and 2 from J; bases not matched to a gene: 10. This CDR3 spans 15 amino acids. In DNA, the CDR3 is TGTGCCAGTGAAGGGGACCGGACAGGGAACTATGGCTACACCTTC. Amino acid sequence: CASEGDRTGNYGYTF.

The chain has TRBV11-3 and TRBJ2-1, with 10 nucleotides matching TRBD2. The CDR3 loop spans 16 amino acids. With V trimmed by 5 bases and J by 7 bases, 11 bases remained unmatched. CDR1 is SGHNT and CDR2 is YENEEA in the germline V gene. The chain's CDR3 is CASSVRTSGNRNEQFF. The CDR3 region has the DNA TGTGCCAGCAGCGTAAGGACTAGCGGAAACCGGAATGAGCAGTTCTTC.